This TCR beta chain was profiled in a study of blood T cell repertoires in COVID-19. J lost 4 bases, V lost 3 bases, and 9 bases had no gene match. The CDR3 has 16 amino acids. CDR1 is KGHSH and CDR2 is LQKENI in the germline V gene. As processed by the authors: Cell counts per sample came from amplifying reference gene primers. Method: immunoSEQ multiplex PCR; TCRdb's copy keeps in-frame clones and lacks some. V and J calls and clone size are those listed in that table; D and trimming were worked out from the DNA. The sample contains roughly 190,000 clones, 84% of which appear only once. V gene TRBV18 combines with J gene TRBJ1-3; 7 bases are shared with TRBD1. Sequences were obtained from peripheral blood. The sequence was collected from a woman between 65 and 79 years old with COVID-19, enrolled during active disease. The CDR3 loop is CASSPLTGLEGNTIYF. CDR3 DNA sequence: TGTGCCAGCTCACCGCTGACAGGGCTCGAGGGAAACACCATATATTTT.